The 18 T cell receptor beta chains below come from one sample, sequenced in a study of T cell repertoires in cytomegalovirus infection. Their antigens remain unidentified. In TCRdb, the reads were re-called with MiXCR into one record per CDR3 protein. Here the sample spans tens of thousands of distinct CDR3 sequences, 20% being singletons. The sequencing used CD8+ T cells from cultured PBMCs, collected from culture after CMV antigen stimulation. These TCRs come from a human donor in good health (CMV status not recorded). Some clones in this sample may be carry-over from other donors' samples.

This clonotype was seen more than once but under ten times. The V and J genes are TRBV7-8 and TRBJ1-1; the D is unclear. The V gene's germline CDR1 is SGHVS and CDR2 FQNEAQ. CDR3 length: 14 residues. Deletions cut 1 base from V and 3 bases from J, with 9 bases between. Written as DNA, the CDR3 is TGTGCCAGCAGCTTAGTCGAGTTGGACACTGAAGCTTTCTTT. It is translated as CASSLVELDTEAFF.

This chain joins TRBV7-2 and TRBJ1-5, with a possible D match to TRBD1 (5 bases). Germline CDR1 reads SGHTA; CDR2 reads FQGNSA. CDR3 length: 15 amino acids. V was clipped by 5 bases and J by 2 bases, with 13 bases between them. The CDR3 region has the DNA TGTGCCAGCAGCCTCACGGGGGGTGGCAATCAGCCCCAGCATTTT. Translating it yields CASSLTGGGNQPQHF.

This clonotype was seen a handful of times. J is TRBJ1-2 and V is TRBV7-2; D is possibly TRBD1 (6 bases). The V gene lost 6 bases and the J gene lost 8 bases, with 19 bases spanning the gap. The CDR3 extends over 14 amino acids. CDR1 is SGHTA and CDR2 is FQGNSA in the germline V gene. The CDR3 sequence is CASSRPTGNEGYTF. The DNA for the CDR3 is TGTGCCAGCAGTCGACCTACAGGGAATGAGGGCTACACCTTC.

This chain links TRBV4-1 with TRBJ1-2, with D possibly TRBD1 on 5 matching bases. V was pared by 0 bases and J by 4 bases, with 15 bases between. Looked up from germline, CDR1 is MGHRA and CDR2 is YSYEKL. The length of the CDR3 is 16 residues. In DNA, the CDR3 is TGCGCCAGCAGCCAAGATCGTTTGACAGATCCCTATGGCTACACCTTC. Protein product: CASSQDRLTDPYGYTF.

This clonotype came up a few times. This sequence joins TRBV7-2 and TRBJ2-2; 7 bases agree with TRBD1. The CDR3 consists of 14 residues. V was pared by 3 bases and J by 4 bases, with 2 bases of the junction left unmatched. CDR1 and CDR2 from the germline V gene are SGHTA and FQGNSA. Written as DNA, the CDR3 is TGTGCCAGCAGCTTGCCAGGGGGCACCGGGGAGCTGTTTTTT. Residues: CASSLPGGTGELFF.

This clonotype rates as medium-sized. Written as DNA, the CDR3 is TGTGCCAGCAGCTTATCGGGACAGGGAAAGGATACGCAGTATTTT. As protein: CASSLSGQGKDTQYF. The chain uses TRBV7-8 and TRBJ2-3, with 9 bases fitting TRBD1. With 2 bases clipped from V and 6 bases from J, the junction kept 6 bases outside the gene matches. The V gene's germline CDR1 is SGHVS and CDR2 FQNEAQ. The CDR3 runs to 15 residues.

This chain links TRBV2 with TRBJ2-1; D gene uncertain. CDR1 and CDR2 from the germline V gene are SNHLY and FYNNEI. The CDR3 is 14 residues long. The V gene lost 7 bases and the J gene lost 0 bases, with 10 bases spanning the gap. In DNA form, the CDR3 reads TGTGCCAGCATCCCTAAAGGCTCCTACAATGAGCAGTTCTTC. It is translated as CASIPKGSYNEQFF.

DNA of the CDR3: TGTGCCAGCAGTTTGCGGGGGGAAGCTTTCTTT. Translation: CASSLRGEAFF. The chain has TRBV12-3 or TRBV12-4 and TRBJ1-1; maybe TRBD1 (5 bases). V was trimmed by 3 bases and J by 8 bases, leaving 7 bases between them. This CDR3 is built from 11 residues.

This clonotype was detected ten times or more. This chain connects TRBV7-6 to TRBJ2-2; 7 bases map to TRBD2. The ends lost 0 bases at V and 6 bases at J; junction bases unmatched: 7. Germline V CDR1 and CDR2: SGHVS, FNYEAQ. The CDR3 is 16 amino acids. The chain's CDR3 is CASSLAGGSSPGELFF. CDR3 in DNA: TGTGCCAGCAGCTTAGCCGGGGGGAGTAGTCCCGGGGAGCTGTTTTTT.

The rearrangement joins TRBV11-2 to TRBJ2-4; D is unclear. The V gene lost 5 bases and the J gene lost 0 bases, with 11 bases spanning the gap. This CDR3 has 15 amino acids. Germline-derived CDR1 and CDR2 are SGHAT and FQNNGV. The CDR3 here is CASSENRIAKNIQYF. The DNA for the CDR3 is TGTGCCAGCAGCGAGAATAGGATAGCCAAAAACATTCAGTACTTC.

J is TRBJ1-4 and V is TRBV4-1, with TRBD1 as a possible D gene (5 bases). This CDR3 has 18 amino acids. Germline V lookup: CDR1 MGHRA, CDR2 YSYEKL. The V end lost 0 bases, the J end lost 5 bases, and 19 bases lay between the germline ends. The DNA for the CDR3 is TGCGCCAGCAGCCAAGACCGGGACTCGGAAGCCTTAAATGAAAAACTGTTTTTT. This encodes CASSQDRDSEALNEKLFF.

This chain links TRBV2 with TRBJ2-7, with 8 bases that match TRBD1. J was trimmed by 2 bases and V by 4 bases; bases with no gene match: 10. Germline loops: CDR1 SNHLY, CDR2 FYNNEI. The CDR3 contains 16 residues. Here the CDR3 reads CASSALTGVFPYEQYF. The CDR3 bases are TGTGCCAGCAGTGCCCTGACAGGGGTTTTTCCCTACGAGCAGTACTTC.

This clonotype was seen more than once but under ten times. The gene calls are TRBV30 and TRBJ2-1; D uncertain. Germline CDR1 is GTSNPN and CDR2 is SVGIG (reference sequence). There are 11 residues in the CDR3. V lost 4 bases to trimming and J lost 5 bases, with 6 bases between them. CDR3 protein: CAWTKNNEQFF. In DNA form, the CDR3 reads TGTGCCTGGACCAAGAACAATGAGCAGTTCTTC.

This clonotype was seen a handful of times. This chain's CDR3 is CASSLGGIRSYNEQFF. The CDR3 DNA reads TGTGCCAGCAGCTTAGGGGGGATCCGCTCCTACAATGAGCAGTTCTTC. The V and J genes are TRBV7-8 and TRBJ2-1, with D perhaps being TRBD1 or TRBD2 (5 bases each). V was clipped by 1 base and J by 0 bases, with 10 bases between them. Germline lookup yields CDR1 SGHVS and CDR2 FQNEAQ. The CDR3 consists of 16 residues.

The CDR3: CASNRDFGGNQPQHF. The CDR3 DNA reads as TGTGCCAGTAACAGGGATTTCGGTGGCAATCAGCCCCAGCATTTT. J is TRBJ1-5 and V is TRBV19, with D possibly being TRBD1 (6 bases). The length of the CDR3 is 15 residues. Between the trimmed V and J ends, which lost 7 bases and 2 bases, there was a span of 15 bases. Germline lookup yields CDR1 LNHDA and CDR2 SQIVND (reference sequence). The full variable domain, rest sourced from reference TRBV19 and TRBJ1-5, is DGGITQSPKYLFRKEGQNVTLSCEQNLNHDAMYWYRQDPGQGLRLIYYSQIVNDFQKGDIAEGYSVSREKKESFPLTVTSAQKNPTAFYLCASNRDFGGNQPQHFGDGTRLSIL.

V gene TRBV6-2 or TRBV6-3 combines with J gene TRBJ1-1; no clear D gene. CDR3 size: 16 residues. CDR1 MNHEY and CDR2 SVGEGT come from the germline V gene. V was pared by 2 bases and J by 0 bases, with 13 bases between. The CDR3 protein is CASSYNRAVMNTEAFF. The CDR3 DNA reads TGTGCCAGCAGTTACAACCGGGCAGTCATGAACACTGAAGCTTTCTTT.

The chain employs TRBV6-2 or TRBV6-3 and TRBJ1-1; D is uncertain. The CDR3 is made up of 12 amino acids. Trimming shortened V by 2 bases and J by 6 bases, and 7 bases separated the two germline ends. Looked up from germline, CDR1 is MNHEY and CDR2 is SVGEGT. The CDR3 coding sequence is TGTGCCAGCAGTTACCCCAGCCCTGAAGCTTTCTTT. As protein: CASSYPSPEAFF.

This clonotype appeared a single time. The CDR3, as DNA: TGTGCCAGCAGCCCTGGACGGGATAGCAATCAGCCCCAGCATTTT. It is translated as CASSPGRDSNQPQHF. V and J are TRBV7-6 and TRBJ1-5, with D unresolved. The V gene lost 5 bases and the J gene lost 0 bases, with 11 bases spanning the gap. From germline, CDR1 is SGHVS and CDR2 FNYEAQ. The CDR3 sequence is 15 residues long.